The entry that follows covers one T cell receptor (beta chain) sequence. Its antigen is currently not known. Base qualities were left out, and no much larger clone turns up one base away. The data derive from a study of blood T cell repertoires in COVID-19 (TCRdb year 2020). In the study overall: Collaborator samples came from the United States, Italy and Spain and covered acute and convalescent phases of COVID-19. Nearly every sample came with metadata listing a de-identified subject ID, COVID-19 status, age in years and sex. Samples were obtained from the ongoing ImmuneRACE study (first 160 participants) and from 1,254 subjects provided by 6 global collaborators. Where HLA class I and class II types were available, the types were taken from metadata supplied by the sample provider, not from assay-based typing. Subjects who had been exposed to COVID-19, were actively infected with it, or had recovered from it provided the deeply sampled blood TCRbeta repertoires that made up the dataset. The repertoires were released in a freely available public database meant as a resource for research on the immune response to SARS-CoV-2. The material from the prospective study consisted of cDNA or gDNA derived from T cells, B-cell-depleted T cells, or PBMCs. Overall study results and their limits: Clinical and demographic metadata were provided uncurated, with the amount varying by source and participant.

TCRbeta CDR3 regions were amplified from genomic DNA using the immunoSEQ Assay, a bias-controlled multiplex PCR. In the paper's pipeline: The number of nucleated cells in each sample was estimated from the amplification of reference gene primers within the assay. To quantify the absolute abundance of each unique TCRbeta CDR3 rearrangement, sequence reads were collapsed and filtered. For each sample, productive Simpson clonality was calculated as the square root of Simpson's diversity index over productive rearrangements. The source is immuneACCESS, and TCRdb retained only in-frame sequences with V and J called. Part of the clones is not carried over; for the studies checked, unresolved V genes explain less than half of this, and the remainder is unexplained. From that table come the V and J calls and clone size; the DNA was used to work out D and trimming. A total of about 160,000 clones appear in this sample, roughly four fifths of them only once. The ten largest clonotypes hold approximately 13% of the sample.

Another Seattle source contributed samples from volunteer blood donors who had recovered from COVID-19. The collaborating institutions used their own protocols to collect whole blood in K2EDTA tubes. For TCRbeta analysis, collaborator samples were shipped as frozen whole blood, as isolated PBMCs, or as DNA extracted from either sample type. The receptor was isolated from a man between 65 and 80 years old who had recovered from COVID-19. The material sequenced was peripheral blood.

The nucleotides are TGTGCCAGCAGAAAATCTCCCGGGGAGCTGTTTTTT. This is translated as CASRKSPGELFF. This receptor chain uses TRBV28 and TRBJ2-2; no D gene is confidently identified. The trim is 6 bases for V and 6 bases for J, with a gap of 8 bases between the germline ends. Taken from cysteine to phenylalanine, the CDR3 has 12 residues. Kept here is only the CDR3 DNA, which spans 36 bases and is read in frame from base 1. CDR1 and CDR2 were assigned from the germline V gene as MDHEN and SYDVKM. Here the CDR3 is joined to the reference TRBV28 and TRBJ2-2 genes, and the full variable domain is: DVKVTQSSRYLVKRTGEKVFLECVQDMDHENMFWYRQDPGLGLRLIYFSYDVKMKEKGDIPEGYSVSREKKERFSLILESASTNQTSMYLCASRKSPGELFFGEGSRLTVL.